What follows are 16 T cell receptor beta chains derived from one specimen sequenced in a study of blood T cell repertoires in COVID-19. Some clones are missing from TCRdb's copy, which holds only in-frame ones; the method was immunoSEQ multiplex PCR. The sample consists of a few hundred thousand clones, about 89% of them appearing once. The sequencing input was peripheral blood. The receptors shown here come from a man in his thirties or forties with acute or convalescent COVID-19.

This clone has only one observation. This chain joins TRBV19 and TRBJ1-6; tentative D call: TRBD1 (6 bases). The CDR3 is 14 residues long. Germline lookup yields CDR1 LNHDA and CDR2 SQIVND (reference sequence). V was clipped by 5 bases and J by 7 bases, with 12 bases between them. The CDR3 sequence: CASSPTGLNSPLHF. In nucleotides, the CDR3 is TGTGCCAGTAGTCCAACAGGGCTGAATTCACCCCTCCACTTT.

CDR3 in amino acids: CASRIEDEQYF. The CDR3 DNA follows: TGCGCCAGCAGGATAGAGGACGAGCAGTACTTC. This rearrangement joins TRBV23-1 to TRBJ2-7, with D unclear. TRBV23-1 qualifies as an ORF whose function is uncertain. This CDR3 region has 11 residues. The ends were cut back, 6 bases at V and 5 bases at J, with 8 bases in the middle.

The rearrangement joins TRBV6-5 to TRBJ1-5; the match to TRBD1 covers 10 bases. V shed 6 bases, J shed 6 bases, and the junction held 5 bases outside the gene matches. The CDR3 runs to 14 residues. Germline CDR1 MNHEY, CDR2 SVGAGI. The CDR3 nucleotides are TGTGCCAGCAGACCCGGACAGGGGGGTCAGCCCCAGCATTTT. This gives the protein CASRPGQGGQPQHF.

The chain joins TRBV28 to TRBJ2-1, with 8 bases aligning to TRBD2. V gave up 3 bases and J gave up 7 bases; unmatched junction bases: 5. Germline V gene sequence: CDR1 MDHEN, CDR2 SYDVKM. The CDR3 contains 14 residues. CDR3 bases: TGTGCCAGCAGTTTGGACCCTAGCGGGAATGAGCAGTTCTTC. It codes for CASSLDPSGNEQFF.

The chain joins TRBV25-1 to TRBJ2-6; D is ambiguous. The CDR3 has 16 residues. Trimming took off 3 bases at V and 0 bases at J, with 9 bases between the two ends. Looked up from germline, CDR1 is MGHDK and CDR2 is SYGVNS. The CDR3 sequence: CASSDRHLSGANVLTF. The CDR3 DNA reads TGTGCCAGCAGTGACAGGCACCTCTCTGGGGCCAACGTCCTGACTTTC.

On this clone itself: At the DNA level, this CDR3 is encoded by other sequences in the same sample as well. The chain's CDR3 is CASSLSTYEQYF. CDR3 bases: TGCGCCAGCAGCTTGAGCACCTACGAGCAGTACTTC. This chain connects TRBV5-1 to TRBJ2-7; no clear D. CDR3 length: 12 amino acids. CDR1 SGHRS and CDR2 YFSETQ come from the germline V gene. V was shortened by 1 base and J by 2 bases, with 4 bases between the two germline ends.

The CDR3 nucleotides read TGTGCCAGCAGCTCCCGGACTAGCGGGGAAGAGACCCAGTACTTC. Protein: CASSSRTSGEETQYF. The genes are TRBV9 and TRBJ2-5; the match to TRBD2 covers 12 bases. The trim removed 4 bases at V and 3 bases at J, leaving 4 bases unmatched. The CDR3 totals 15 residues. Per the germline V gene, CDR1 is SGDLS and CDR2 is YYNGEE.

V usage is TRBV6-5 and J usage is TRBJ1-2, with a possible D match to TRBD1 (5 bases). This CDR3 spans 14 amino acids. The V end lost 6 bases, the J end lost 6 bases, and 17 bases lay between the germline ends. Germline CDR1 is MNHEY and CDR2 is SVGAGI. CDR3 residues: CASSAGPWGDGYTF. CDR3 nucleotide sequence: TGTGCCAGCAGCGCGGGCCCCTGGGGGGATGGCTACACCTTC.

Written as DNA, the CDR3 is TGTGCCAGCAGACGGGAGGCCTTAGGCTACACCTTC. It yields the protein CASRREALGYTF. This sequence joins TRBV6-5 and TRBJ1-2; D gene unclear. Trimming took 6 bases from V and 8 from J, leaving 13 bases between them. The CDR3 is 12 amino acids. Germline CDR1 MNHEY, CDR2 SVGAGI.

In DNA form, the CDR3 reads TGTGCCAGCAGCCCGGGACAGCTCACCGGGGAGCTGTTTTTT. This codes for CASSPGQLTGELFF. The J gene is TRBJ2-2, the V gene TRBV7-3, with TRBD1 matching over 7 bases. V was clipped by 5 bases and J by 4 bases; unmatched bases: 4. CDR1 is SGHTA and CDR2 is FQGTGA in the germline V gene. The CDR3 sequence is 14 residues long.

This chain joins TRBV18 and TRBJ1-5, with a possible D match to TRBD1 (5 bases). Trimming left V 2 bases short and J 5 bases short, with 10 bases between. The CDR3 loop spans 14 amino acids. The germline CDR1 and CDR2 sequences are KGHSH and LQKENI. The chain's CDR3 is CASSPLSGDQPQHF. The CDR3 DNA sequence: TGTGCCAGCTCACCATTATCGGGGGATCAGCCCCAGCATTTT.

The CDR3 here is CASSYLWDRANTEAFF. In DNA, the CDR3 is TGTGCCAGCAGTTACCTGTGGGACAGGGCGAACACTGAAGCTTTCTTT. The rearrangement joins TRBV6-2 or TRBV6-3 to TRBJ1-1; 9 nucleotides agree with TRBD1. Looked up from germline, CDR1 is MNHEY and CDR2 is SVGEGT. This CDR3 is 16 amino acids long. The J segment lost 1 base and the V segment lost 2 bases, leaving 5 bases of the junction unmatched.

This clone has only one observation. The V and J genes are TRBV19 and TRBJ2-1; 15 bases match TRBD2. Trimming cost V 5 bases and J 6 bases; bases outside gene matches: 5. Germline V gene lookup returns CDR1 LNHDA and CDR2 SQIVND (reference sequence). There are 16 residues in the CDR3. CDR3 residues: CASSLWTSGRVNEQFF. CDR3 nucleotides: TGTGCCAGTAGTCTATGGACTAGCGGGAGGGTCAATGAGCAGTTCTTC.

This clone was picked up a small number of times. The genes are TRBV24-1 and TRBJ2-1; 10 nucleotides match TRBD2. From germline, CDR1 is KGHDR and CDR2 SFDVKD. CDR3 length: 16 residues. V lost 2 bases and J lost 10; bases outside the gene matches: 10. The CDR3 coding sequence is TGTGCCACCAGTGATTCCACTAGCGGGACTCGGGGGGAGCAGTTCTTC. Protein sequence: CATSDSTSGTRGEQFF.

V and J are TRBV21-1 and TRBJ2-1; the DNA was not compared with TRBD2, the D call given in the table. TRBV21-1 is a pseudogene locus. The length of the CDR3 is 18 residues. The CDR3 region has the DNA TGTGCCAGTCTTCTCACACTAGCCCGGGAGTGGTCCTACAATGAGCAGTTCTTC. Translating it yields CASLLTLAREWSYNEQFF.

The count of this clone is one. The chain carries TRBV2 and TRBJ1-6; 7 nucleotides match TRBD1. This CDR3 is 16 amino acids long. Per the germline V gene, CDR1 is SNHLY and CDR2 is FYNNEI. V lost 5 bases and J lost 9; bases outside the gene matches: 13. The CDR3 nucleotides read TGTGCCAGCAGTATGACAGGGTCTTCAGAAATTTCACCCCTCCACTTT. Protein: CASSMTGSSEISPLHF. Filled out from reference TRBV2 and TRBJ1-6, the complete variable domain reads EPEVTQTPSHQVTQMGQEVILRCVPISNHLYFYWYRQILGQKVEFLVSFYNNEISEKSEIFDDQFSVERPDGSNFTLKIRSTKLEDSAMYFCASSMTGSSEISPLHFGNGTRLTVT.